A selection of T cell receptor beta chains follows, all from one sample in a study of cytomegalovirus exposure and HLA in healthy donors. TCRdb's copy holds only in-frame clones and misses some; the assay was immunoSEQ multiplex PCR. Among fewer than 150,000 clones, 74% were seen once, and the ten largest hold nearly 6%. The specimen sequenced was PBMCs. These receptor sequences come from a woman between 50 and 59 years old in good health and CMV-seropositive. The CDR3 runs from the conserved cysteine through the conserved F or W. A D gene is named only where the DNA matches it firmly. Size values are once, few and many counts, or a class for expanded clones, and some rows have none.

>TRBV5-1|NA|12|TRBJ2-3|NA
TGCGCCAGCAGCTTACAGGGAGATACGCAGTATTTT
CASSLQGDTQYF
>TRBV7-2|NA|14|TRBJ1-4|NA
TGTGCCAGCAAAACAGGCCAGGGGAATGAAAAACTGTTTTTT
CASKTGQGNEKLFF
>TRBV6-1|NA|13|TRBJ1-5|NA
TGTGCCAGCAGACAGGGTGAGAATCAGCCCCAGCATTTT
CASRQGENQPQHF
>TRBV11-3|TRBD2|14|TRBJ2-3|NA
TGTGCCAGCTGCAGGCGGGGGGACACAGATACGCAGTATTTT
CASCRRGDTDTQYF
>TRBV15|TRBD1|15|TRBJ1-2|NA
TGTGCCACCAGCGCGAACAGGGGGCGTCGGTATGGCTACACCTTC
CATSANRGRRYGYTF
>TRBV2|NA|13|TRBJ2-5|NA
TGTGCCAGCAGTACGGGGTTTGTGGAGACCCAGTACTTC
CASSTGFVETQYF
>TRBV12-5|TRBD1|17|TRBJ1-6|few
TGTGCTAGTGGTTTGGTAATTGGGGACAGGGTCAATTCACCCCTCCACTTT
CASGLVIGDRVNSPLHF
>TRBV5-1|TRBD2|17|TRBJ2-3|NA
TGCGCCAGCAGCTTGGTTACTAGCGGGGGGCTGGGAGATACGCAGTATTTT
CASSLVTSGGLGDTQYF
>TRBV2|TRBD1|15|TRBJ1-6|NA
TGTGCCAGCAGACGCATCCGGGACAGGGTTTCACCCCTCCACTTT
CASRRIRDRVSPLHF
>TRBV1|NA|16|TRBJ1-5|NA
TGCACCAGCAGCCAGGGCGGGGACAGGAAAAATCAGCCCCAGCATTTT
CTSSQGGDRKNQPQHF
>TRBV6-1|TRBD1|13|TRBJ2-7|NA
TGTGCCAGCACGGGACAGGGATTCTCCGAGCAGTACTTC
CASTGQGFSEQYF
>TRBV30|TRBD2|14|TRBJ2-7|NA
TGTGCCTGGAGTAGAGGGACTACGGGAAACGAGCAGTACTTC
CAWSRGTTGNEQYF
>TRBV27|TRBD1|13|TRBJ1-2|NA
TGTGCCAGCCGGGGACAGGGTTTCGATGGCTACACCTTC
CASRGQGFDGYTF
>TRBV14|NA|16|TRBJ2-3|NA
TGTGCCAGCAGCCAAGATCTAGGGGCTACGACAGATACGCAGTATTTT
CASSQDLGATTDTQYF
>TRBV7-9|NA|15|TRBJ1-2|NA
TGTGCCAGCAGCCCTCATGACTTGGCTAACTATGGCTACACCTTC
CASSPHDLANYGYTF
>TRBV7-2|NA|13|TRBJ2-1|NA
TGTGCCAGCACTTTGGGCCTGCGGGATGAGCAGTTCTTC
CASTLGLRDEQFF
>TRBV6-5|TRBD1|15|TRBJ1-5|few
TGTGCCAGCAGCCCGGACAGGGGGGGGAATCAGCCCCAGCATTTT
CASSPDRGGNQPQHF
>TRBV5-1|NA|14|TRBJ1-1|NA
TGCGCCAGCAGCGTGGGGTCACTAAACACTGAAGCTTTCTTT
CASSVGSLNTEAFF
>TRBV30|TRBD2|12|TRBJ2-4|NA
TGTGCCTGGGGGGGGGACAAAAACATTCAGTACTTC
CAWGGDKNIQYF
>TRBV5-4|NA|14|TRBJ1-6|once
TGTGCCAGCAGCTTGAGGCTGGGCGATTCACCCCTCCACTTT
CASSLRLGDSPLHF
>TRBV6-6|NA|15|TRBJ1-3|NA
TGTGCCAGCAGTTACGATTCGGGTCACGGAAACACCATATATTTT
CASSYDSGHGNTIYF
>TRBV19|TRBD1|14|TRBJ1-5|NA
TGTGCCAGTAGTATGGGACAGGGGGATCAGCCCCAGCATTTT
CASSMGQGDQPQHF